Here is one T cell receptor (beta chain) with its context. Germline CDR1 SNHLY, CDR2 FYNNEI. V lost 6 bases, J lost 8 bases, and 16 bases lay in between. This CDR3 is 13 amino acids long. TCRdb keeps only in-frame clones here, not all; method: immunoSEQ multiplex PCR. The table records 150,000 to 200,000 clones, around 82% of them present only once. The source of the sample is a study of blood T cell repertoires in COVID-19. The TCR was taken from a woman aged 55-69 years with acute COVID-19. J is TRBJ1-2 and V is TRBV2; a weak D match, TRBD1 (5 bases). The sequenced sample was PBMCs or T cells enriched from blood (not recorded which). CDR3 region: CASSAPSKGGYTF. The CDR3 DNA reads TGTGCCAGCAGCGCCCCTTCTAAGGGGGGCTACACCTTC.